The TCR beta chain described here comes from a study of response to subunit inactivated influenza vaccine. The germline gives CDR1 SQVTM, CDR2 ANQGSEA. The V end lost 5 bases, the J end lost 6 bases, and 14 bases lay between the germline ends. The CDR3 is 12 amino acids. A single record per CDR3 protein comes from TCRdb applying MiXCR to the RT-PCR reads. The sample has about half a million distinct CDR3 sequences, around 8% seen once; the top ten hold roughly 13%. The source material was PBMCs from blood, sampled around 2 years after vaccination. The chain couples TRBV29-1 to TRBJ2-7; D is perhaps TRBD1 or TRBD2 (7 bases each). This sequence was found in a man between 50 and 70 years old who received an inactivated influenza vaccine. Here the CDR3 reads CSVRQGGGEQYF. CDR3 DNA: TGCAGCGTTAGACAGGGAGGGGGCGAGCAGTACTTC.